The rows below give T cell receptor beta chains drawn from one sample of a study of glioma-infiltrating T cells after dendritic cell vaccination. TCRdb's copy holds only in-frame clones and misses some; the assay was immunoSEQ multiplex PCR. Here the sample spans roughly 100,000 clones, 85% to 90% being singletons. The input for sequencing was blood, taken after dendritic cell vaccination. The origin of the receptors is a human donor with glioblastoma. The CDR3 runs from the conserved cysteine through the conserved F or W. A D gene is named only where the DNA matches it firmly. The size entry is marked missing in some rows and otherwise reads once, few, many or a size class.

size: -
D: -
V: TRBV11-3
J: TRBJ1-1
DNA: TGTGCCAGCAGCCAGGGGCCCATCCAAGGGGCTTTCTTT
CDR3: CASSQGPIQGAFF

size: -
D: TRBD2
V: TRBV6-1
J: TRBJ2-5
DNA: TGTGCCAGCAGTGGAGCGGGAGGCCCGGAGACCCAGTACTTC
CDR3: CASSGAGGPETQYF

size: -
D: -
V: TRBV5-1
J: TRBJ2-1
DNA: TGCGCCAGCAGCTCGTCGGGATCAAACAATGAGCAGTTCTTC
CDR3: CASSSSGSNNEQFF

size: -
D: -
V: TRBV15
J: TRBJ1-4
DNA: TGTGCCACCAGGCGCGGAAGTCTGAATGAAAAACTGTTTTTT
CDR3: CATRRGSLNEKLFF

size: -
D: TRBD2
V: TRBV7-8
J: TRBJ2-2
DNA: TGTGCCAGCAGCTTAGCGGGAGGAGGGGCAGCGGGATGGGTCACCGGGGAGCTGTTTTTT
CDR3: CASSLAGGGAAGWVTGELFF

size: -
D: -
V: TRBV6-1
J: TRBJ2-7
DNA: TGTGCCACCTCGGGACTCCGGTACGAGCAGTACTTC
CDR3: CATSGLRYEQYF

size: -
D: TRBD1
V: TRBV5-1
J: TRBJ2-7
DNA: TGCGCCAGCAGCCAACAGGGACAGGGATCCCACGAGCAGTACTTC
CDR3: CASSQQGQGSHEQYF

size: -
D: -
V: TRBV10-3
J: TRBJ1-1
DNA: TGTGCCATCAGTGGGACCAGGGGCTTGAACACTGAAGCTTTCTTT
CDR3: CAISGTRGLNTEAFF

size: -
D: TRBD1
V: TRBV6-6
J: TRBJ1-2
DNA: TGTGCCAGCAGTTACTTGGGACAGAGAATTAACTATGGCTACACCTTC
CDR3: CASSYLGQRINYGYTF

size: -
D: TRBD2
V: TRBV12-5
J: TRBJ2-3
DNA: TGTGCTAGTGGCCCGGGGGGTACGCAGTATTTT
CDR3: CASGPGGTQYF

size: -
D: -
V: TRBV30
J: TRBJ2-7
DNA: TGTGCCTGGACCCCGCCCCGGGACACCTACTACTACGAGCAGTACTTC
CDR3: CAWTPPRDTYYYEQYF

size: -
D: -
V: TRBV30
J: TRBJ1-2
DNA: TGTGCCTGGATCGGTGATTCAGGATTCTATGGCTACACCTTC
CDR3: CAWIGDSGFYGYTF

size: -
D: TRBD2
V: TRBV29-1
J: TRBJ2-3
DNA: TGCAGCGTTGAAGAGGGGACTAGCGGGGGAACAGATACGCAGTATTTT
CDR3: CSVEEGTSGGTDTQYF

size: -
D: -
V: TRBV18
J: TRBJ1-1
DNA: TGTGCCAGCTCACCACGTACAGAGTTGGACACTGAAGCTTTCTTT
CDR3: CASSPRTELDTEAFF

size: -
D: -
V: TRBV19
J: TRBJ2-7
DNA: TGTGCCAGTAGTGGGCCTATCTTC
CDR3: CASSGPIF

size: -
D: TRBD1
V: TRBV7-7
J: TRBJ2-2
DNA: TGTGCTAGCAGCCCAACAGGGACAGGGCTGAACACCGGGGAGCTGTTTTTT
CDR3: CASSPTGTGLNTGELFF

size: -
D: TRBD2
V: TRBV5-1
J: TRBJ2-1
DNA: TGCGCCAGCAGCTTCGGGGGAGGGGACCCCTACAATGAGCAGTTCTTC
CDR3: CASSFGGGDPYNEQFF

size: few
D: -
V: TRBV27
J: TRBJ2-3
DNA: TGTGCCAGCAGATTTCAACAGGGCACAGATACGCAGTATTTT
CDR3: CASRFQQGTDTQYF

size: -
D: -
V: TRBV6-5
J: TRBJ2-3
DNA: TGTGCCAGCAGTAAACTTTCTGGGAGGGATACGCAGTATTTT
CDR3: CASSKLSGRDTQYF

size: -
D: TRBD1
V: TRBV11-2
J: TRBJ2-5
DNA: TGTGCCAGCAGCTCCGTAGGGGGCGCGGGGACCCAGTACTTC
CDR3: CASSSVGGAGTQYF

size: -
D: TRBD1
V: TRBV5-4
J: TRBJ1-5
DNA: TGTGCCAGCGGCTTAGGCGCGACAGGGGGCAGTTGGAATCAGCCCCAGCATTTT
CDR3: CASGLGATGGSWNQPQHF

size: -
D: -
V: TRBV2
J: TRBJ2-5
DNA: TGTGCCAGCACCCAAACTAGCCTGGAGACCCAGTACTTC
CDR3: CASTQTSLETQYF

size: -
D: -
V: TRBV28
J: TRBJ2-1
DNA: TGTGCCAGCACTCAGCGGTTAGCCTACAATGAGCAGTTCTTC
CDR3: CASTQRLAYNEQFF

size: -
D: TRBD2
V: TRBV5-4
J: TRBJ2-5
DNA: TGTGCCAGCAGCTTGGAAGCGGGGCAAGAGACCCAGTACTTC
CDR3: CASSLEAGQETQYF

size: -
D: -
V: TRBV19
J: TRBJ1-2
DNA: TGTGCCAGTAGTATAGCGTCTACGGGCTATGGCTACACCTTC
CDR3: CASSIASTGYGYTF

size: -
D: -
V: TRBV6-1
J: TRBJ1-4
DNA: TGTGCCAGCAGTGGGGCTTTAGACAGGCACAATGAAAAACTGTTTTTT
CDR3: CASSGALDRHNEKLFF

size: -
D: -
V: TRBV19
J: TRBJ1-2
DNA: TGTGCCAGTAACAACGGGGGTTTCTATGGCTACACCTTC
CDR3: CASNNGGFYGYTF

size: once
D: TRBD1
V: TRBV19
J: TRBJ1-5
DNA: TGTGCCAGTGACCTAAGGGGGCATCAGCCCCAGCATTTT
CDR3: CASDLRGHQPQHF

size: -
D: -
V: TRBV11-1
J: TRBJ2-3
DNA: TGTGCCAGCAGCTTAGAAAGGTCTGGGAGAGATACGCAGTATTTT
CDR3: CASSLERSGRDTQYF

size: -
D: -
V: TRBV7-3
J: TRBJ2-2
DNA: TGTGCCAGCAGGGGGGCCGGGAACACCGGGGAGCTGTTTTTT
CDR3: CASRGAGNTGELFF

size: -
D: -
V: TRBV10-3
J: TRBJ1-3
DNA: TGTGCCATCAGTGAGCCCGGACAGAGAGGAAACACCATATATTTT
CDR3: CAISEPGQRGNTIYF

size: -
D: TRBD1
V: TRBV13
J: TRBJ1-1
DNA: TGTGCCAGCAGCCCAGACCGGGACAGGGGGATTACTGAAGCTTTCTTT
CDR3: CASSPDRDRGITEAFF

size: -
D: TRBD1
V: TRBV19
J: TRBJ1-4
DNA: TGTGCCAGTAGCCAGGGACAGCAAAATGAAAAACTGTTTTTT
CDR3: CASSQGQQNEKLFF

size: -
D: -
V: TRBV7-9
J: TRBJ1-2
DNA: TGTGCCAGCAGCCCCCTTGCGGGGGCCTATGGCTACACCTTC
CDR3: CASSPLAGAYGYTF

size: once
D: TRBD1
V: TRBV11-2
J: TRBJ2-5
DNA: TGTGCCAGCAGCTCCGGGACAGGACAAGAGACCCAGTACTTC
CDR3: CASSSGTGQETQYF

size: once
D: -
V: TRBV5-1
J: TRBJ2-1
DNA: TGCGCAACCCGGCCCTTAGGGGGCAATGAGCAGTTCTTC
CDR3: CATRPLGGNEQFF

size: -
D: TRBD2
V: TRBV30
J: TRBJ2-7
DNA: TGTGCCTGGACTCCCGCGCGGACTAGCGATCCCTACGAGCGGTACTTC
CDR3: CAWTPARTSDPYERYF

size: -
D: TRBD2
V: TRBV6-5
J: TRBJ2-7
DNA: TGTGCCAGCAGCCGGGGACTAGCGGGAGGTCACGAGCAGTACTTC
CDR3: CASSRGLAGGHEQYF

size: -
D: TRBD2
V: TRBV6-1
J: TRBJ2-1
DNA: TGTGCCAGCAGTGGGGGCGGGGGGGCCTGGAGTGAGCAGTTCTTC
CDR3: CASSGGGGAWSEQFF

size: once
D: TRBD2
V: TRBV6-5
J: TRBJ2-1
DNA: TGTGCCAGCATTCCGAGCGGGAGCGGTTATGATGAGCAGTTCTTC
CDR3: CASIPSGSGYDEQFF

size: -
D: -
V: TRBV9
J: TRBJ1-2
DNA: TGTGCCAGCAGCGTAGGAGGTGAATCTGGGGGCTACACCTTC
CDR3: CASSVGGESGGYTF

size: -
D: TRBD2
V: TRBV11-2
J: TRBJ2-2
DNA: TGTGCCAGCAGCTTGACTAGCGCTCCGAACACCGGGGAGCTGTTTTTT
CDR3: CASSLTSAPNTGELFF

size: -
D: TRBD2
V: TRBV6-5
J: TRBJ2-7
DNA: TGTGCCAGCAGAGCAGCGGGAGCCTACGAGCAGTACTTC
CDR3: CASRAAGAYEQYF

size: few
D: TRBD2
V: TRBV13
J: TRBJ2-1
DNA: TGTGCCAGCAGCTCCCTACTAGCGGGAGCCTACAATGAGCAGTTCTTC
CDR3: CASSSLLAGAYNEQFF

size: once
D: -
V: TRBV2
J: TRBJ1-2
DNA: TGTGCCAGCAGTCCACCTACGACGGGTAACTATGGCTACACCTTC
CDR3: CASSPPTTGNYGYTF

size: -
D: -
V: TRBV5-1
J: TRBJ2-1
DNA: TGCGCCAGCAGCTTTGGGGGGAGCTCCTACAATGAGCAGTTCTTC
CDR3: CASSFGGSSYNEQFF

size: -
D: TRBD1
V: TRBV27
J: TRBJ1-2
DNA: TGTGCCAGCAGTTTAAATCGGGACAGGGGGGACTATGGCTACACCTTC
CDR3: CASSLNRDRGDYGYTF

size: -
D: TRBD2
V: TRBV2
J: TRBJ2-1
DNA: TGTGCCAGCAATAGCGGGAGGGATATAAATGAGCAGTTCTTC
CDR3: CASNSGRDINEQFF

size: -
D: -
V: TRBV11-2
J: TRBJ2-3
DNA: TGTGCCAGCAGCTTAGGGGCGGGCGCCACAGATACGCAGTATTTT
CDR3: CASSLGAGATDTQYF

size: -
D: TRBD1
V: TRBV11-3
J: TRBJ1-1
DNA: TGTGCCAGCAGCCAAGACGGACAGGGCGGTCAAGCTTTCTTT
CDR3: CASSQDGQGGQAFF

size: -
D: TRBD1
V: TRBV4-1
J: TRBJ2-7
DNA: TGCGCCAGCAGCCATTCTCCGGGACAGACTGGGGAGCAGTACTTC
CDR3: CASSHSPGQTGEQYF

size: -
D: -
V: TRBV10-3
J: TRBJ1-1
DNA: TGTGCCATCAGGGGTTCGGGCACTGAAGCTTTCTTT
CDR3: CAIRGSGTEAFF

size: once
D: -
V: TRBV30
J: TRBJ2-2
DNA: TGTGCCTGGAGTACTTCCGGGAACACCGGGGAGCTGTTTTTT
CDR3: CAWSTSGNTGELFF

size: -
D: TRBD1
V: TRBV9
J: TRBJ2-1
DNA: TGTGCCAGCGGAGGGACAGGAAACAATGAGCAGTTCTTC
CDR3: CASGGTGNNEQFF

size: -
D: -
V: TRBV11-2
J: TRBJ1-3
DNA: TGTGCCAGCAGCTTAGATGGGAGAAGAAACACCATATATTTT
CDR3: CASSLDGRRNTIYF

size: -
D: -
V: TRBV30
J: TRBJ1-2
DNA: TGTGCCTGGGGCAGGGTCGCCTATGGCTACACCTTC
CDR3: CAWGRVAYGYTF

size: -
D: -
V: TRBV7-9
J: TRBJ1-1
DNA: TGTGCCAGCAGCTTCATAGGGGCGAGTAGAACTGAAGCTTTCTTT
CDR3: CASSFIGASRTEAFF

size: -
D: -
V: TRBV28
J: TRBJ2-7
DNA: TGTGCCAGCAGTATAAGGTCCGGGACTTTCCTCTACGAGCAGTACTTC
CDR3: CASSIRSGTFLYEQYF

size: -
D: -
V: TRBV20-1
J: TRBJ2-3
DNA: TGCAGTGCAACCGAGGCGGATACGCAGTATTTT
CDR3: CSATEADTQYF

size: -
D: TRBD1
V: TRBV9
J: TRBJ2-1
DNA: TGTGCCAGCAGCGTAGGACAGGGCTCCTACAATGAGCAGTTCTTC
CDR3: CASSVGQGSYNEQFF